This T cell receptor beta chain was obtained from a study of blood T cell repertoires in COVID-19. For the study at large: Sites across the United States, Italy and Spain contributed samples from acute and convalescent COVID-19. Sources were T cells, B-cell-depleted T cells, or PBMCs; the material itself was cDNA or gDNA.

How the authors handled the data: Amplification of reference gene primers provided the estimated nucleated cell counts. The repertoire was sequenced with immunoSEQ multiplex PCR; TCRdb's copy has only in-frame clones and lacks some. The V and J calls and clone size come from that table; D and trimming were worked out from the DNA. The data contain more than 100,000 clones, 80% to 85% of them seen just once; the ten biggest clones take up roughly 9%. V was clipped by 1 base and J by 8 bases; unmatched bases: 11. This CDR3 region has 16 residues. The germline V gene has CDR1 SGHVS and CDR2 FQNEAQ. The TCR was taken from a woman aged 55-69 years with active or convalescent COVID-19. Sequencing was carried out using peripheral blood. The chain recombines TRBV7-8 with TRBJ2-1, with TRBD1 matching over 7 bases. The CDR3 is CASSLVTGRPVDEQFF. For the CDR3, the DNA is TGTGCCAGCAGCTTAGTGACAGGGCGTCCCGTTGATGAGCAGTTCTTC.